This T cell receptor (beta chain) was captured in a study of cytomegalovirus exposure and HLA in healthy donors. General observations from the study: In an earlier analysis, in roughly 600 donors, most V segments appeared productive either ~87% or ~30% of the time. The study listed about 150 cytomegalovirus-associated TCR beta chains.

This clone came up a few times. Antigen unknown. Its ends do not fully match the called genes, so a read error is possible. Germline values: CDR1 MNHNS, CDR2 SASEGT. CDR3 length: 15 amino acids. The donors gave bone marrow, and they were healthy. PCR amplification relied on 60 Vbeta primers (plus 13 Jbeta primers). Original analysis: Per a later analysis, the number of unique TCR beta chains was roughly 83 million, of which roughly 11 million were shared. This table comes from immunoSEQ multiplex PCR, and its TCRdb copy is limited to in-frame clones, with some not included. The D gene and trimming were derived from the DNA, and the V and J assignments and clone size from that table. There are 150,000 to 200,000 clones in the sample; around 85% occur only once, and about 1.8% lies in the top ten.

This sequence was found in a man aged 18 to 30 in good health and CMV-seronegative. Sequenced: PBMCs. The chain has TRBV6-1 and TRBJ1-3, with TRBD1 matching 7 bases. The CDR3 loop is CAISARQGSGNTIYF. CDR3 nucleotide sequence: TGTGCCATCAGTGCAAGACAGGGTTCAGGAAACACCATATATTTT.